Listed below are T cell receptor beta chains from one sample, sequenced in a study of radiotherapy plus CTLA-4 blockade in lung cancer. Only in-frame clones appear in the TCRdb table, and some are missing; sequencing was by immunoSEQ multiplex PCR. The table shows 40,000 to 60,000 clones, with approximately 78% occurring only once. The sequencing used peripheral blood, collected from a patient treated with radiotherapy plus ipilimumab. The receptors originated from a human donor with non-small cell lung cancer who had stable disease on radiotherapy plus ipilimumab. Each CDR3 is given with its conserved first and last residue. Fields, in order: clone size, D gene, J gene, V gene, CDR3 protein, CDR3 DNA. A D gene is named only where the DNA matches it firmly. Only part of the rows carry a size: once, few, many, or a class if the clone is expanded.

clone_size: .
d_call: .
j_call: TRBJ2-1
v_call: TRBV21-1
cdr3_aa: CASKIRTGLYGLGQFF
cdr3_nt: TGTGCCAGCAAGATTCGGACAGGGCTATACGGATTGGGGCAGTTCTTC

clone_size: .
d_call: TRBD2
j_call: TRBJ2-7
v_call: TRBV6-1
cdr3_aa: CASSVIIGGGQAGGPEGQYF
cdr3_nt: TGTGCCAGCAGTGTCATAATCGGTGGGGGCCAAGCGGGAGGCCCTGAGGGGCAGTACTTC

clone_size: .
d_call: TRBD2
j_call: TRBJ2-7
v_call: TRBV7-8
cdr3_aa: CASSSSAGVPEQYF
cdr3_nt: TGTGCCAGCAGCTCATCAGCGGGAGTACCCGAGCAGTACTTC

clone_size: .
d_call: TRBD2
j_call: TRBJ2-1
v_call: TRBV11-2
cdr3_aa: CASSLVTGLAGEYNEQFF
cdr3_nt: TGTGCCAGCAGCTTAGTTACAGGACTAGCGGGAGAGTACAATGAGCAGTTCTTC

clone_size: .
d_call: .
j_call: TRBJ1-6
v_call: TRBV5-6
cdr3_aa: CASSLTGVNSPLHF
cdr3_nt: TGTGCCAGCAGCCTTACAGGAGTAAATTCACCCCTCCACTTT

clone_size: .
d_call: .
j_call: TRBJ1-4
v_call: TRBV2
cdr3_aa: CASGRDATNEKLFF
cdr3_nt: TGTGCCTCCGGGAGGGACGCAACTAATGAAAAACTGTTTTTT

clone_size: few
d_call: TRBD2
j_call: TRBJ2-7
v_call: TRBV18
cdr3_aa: CASSQREGIYEQYF
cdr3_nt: TGTGCCAGCTCCCAGCGGGAAGGGATCTACGAGCAGTACTTC

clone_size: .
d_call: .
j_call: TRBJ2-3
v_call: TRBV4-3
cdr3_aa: CASSQVSLLGSTDTQYF
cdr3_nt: TGCGCCAGCAGCCAAGTTTCCTTACTAGGAAGCACAGATACGCAGTATTTT

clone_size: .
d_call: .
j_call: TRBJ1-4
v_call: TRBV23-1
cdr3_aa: CASSPTLVGSNEKLFF
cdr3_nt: TGCGCCAGCAGTCCAACCCTGGTCGGGAGCAATGAAAAACTGTTTTTT

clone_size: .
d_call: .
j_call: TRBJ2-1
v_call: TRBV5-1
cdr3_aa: CASSLETTPREQFF
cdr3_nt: TGCGCCAGCAGCTTGGAGACTACGCCTCGAGAGCAGTTCTTC

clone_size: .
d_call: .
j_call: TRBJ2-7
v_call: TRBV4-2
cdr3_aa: CASSQDGRQVEQYF
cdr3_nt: TGTGCCAGCAGCCAAGACGGTCGACAAGTCGAGCAGTACTTC

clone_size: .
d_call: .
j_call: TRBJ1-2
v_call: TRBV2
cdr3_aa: CASSAISYNYGYTF
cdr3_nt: TGTGCCAGCAGTGCGATCAGTTATAACTATGGCTACACCTTC

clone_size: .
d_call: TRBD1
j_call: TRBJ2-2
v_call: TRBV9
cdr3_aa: CASGQGAGTGELFF
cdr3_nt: TGTGCCAGCGGACAGGGGGCGGGGACCGGGGAGCTGTTTTTT

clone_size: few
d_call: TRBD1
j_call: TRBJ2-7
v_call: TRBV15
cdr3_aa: CATSRENRGQYEQYF
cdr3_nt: TGTGCCACCAGCAGAGAGAACAGGGGACAATACGAGCAGTACTTC

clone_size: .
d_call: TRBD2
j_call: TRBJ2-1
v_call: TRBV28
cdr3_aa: CASSPPRGSENWQFF
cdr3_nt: TGTGCCAGCAGTCCCCCCCGCGGGAGTGAAAATTGGCAGTTCTTC

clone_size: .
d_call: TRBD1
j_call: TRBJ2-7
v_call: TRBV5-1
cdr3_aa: CASSLRVPKTGGDHLSSYEQYF
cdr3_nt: TGCGCCAGCAGCTTGAGGGTACCTAAGACAGGGGGCGACCATTTAAGCTCCTACGAGCAGTACTTC

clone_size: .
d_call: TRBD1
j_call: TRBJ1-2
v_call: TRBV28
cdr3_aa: CAAKTGPNFNYGYTF
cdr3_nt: TGTGCCGCTAAGACAGGGCCTAACTTTAACTATGGCTACACCTTC

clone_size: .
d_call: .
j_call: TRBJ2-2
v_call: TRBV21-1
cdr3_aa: CASSPPERGGGTGELFF
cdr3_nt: TGTGCCAGCAGCCCGCCTGAGCGGGGAGGGGGTACCGGGGAGCTGTTTTTT

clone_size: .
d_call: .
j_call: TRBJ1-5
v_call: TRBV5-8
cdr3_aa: CASSRTYSNQPQHF
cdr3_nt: TGTGCCAGCAGCCGGACTTATAGCAATCAGCCCCAGCATTTT

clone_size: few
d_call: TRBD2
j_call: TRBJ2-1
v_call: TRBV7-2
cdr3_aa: CASSLPRLAGEQFF
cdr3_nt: TGTGCCAGCAGCTTACCCCGACTAGCGGGGGAGCAGTTCTTC

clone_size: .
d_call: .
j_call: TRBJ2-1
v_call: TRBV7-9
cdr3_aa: CASSPGLALFF
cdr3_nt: TGTGCCAGCAGCCCAGGGTTGGCCTTGTTCTTC

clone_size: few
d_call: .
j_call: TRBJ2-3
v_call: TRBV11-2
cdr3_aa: CSSSPSTDTQYF
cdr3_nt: TGTTCCAGCAGCCCTAGCACAGATACGCAGTATTTT

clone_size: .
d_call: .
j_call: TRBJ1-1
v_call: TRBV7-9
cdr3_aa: CASSLGQVLNTEAFF
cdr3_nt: TGTGCCAGCAGCTTAGGACAGGTTTTGAACACTGAAGCTTTCTTT

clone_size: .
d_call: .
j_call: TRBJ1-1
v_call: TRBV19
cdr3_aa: CASRSGSLFAEAFF
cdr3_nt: TGTGCCAGTAGGTCTGGGAGTTTGTTCGCTGAAGCTTTCTTT

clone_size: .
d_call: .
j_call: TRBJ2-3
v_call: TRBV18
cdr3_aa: CASSLVGGPDTQYF
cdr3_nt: TGTGCCAGCTCTCTTGTTGGAGGCCCAGATACGCAGTATTTT

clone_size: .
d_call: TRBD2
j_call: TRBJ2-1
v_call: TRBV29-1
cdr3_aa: CSVVPWTRSVDEQFF
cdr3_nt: TGCAGCGTTGTACCTTGGACTAGATCGGTCGATGAGCAGTTCTTC

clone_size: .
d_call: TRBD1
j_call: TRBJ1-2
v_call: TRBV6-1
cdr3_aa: CASSEAGTGGYGYTF
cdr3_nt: TGTGCCAGCAGTGAAGCCGGGACAGGGGGCTATGGCTACACCTTC

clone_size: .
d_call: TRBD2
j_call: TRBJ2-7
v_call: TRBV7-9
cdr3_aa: CASSLVGTSGSSYEQYF
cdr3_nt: TGTGCCAGCAGCTTAGTAGGGACTAGCGGTAGCTCCTACGAGCAGTACTTC

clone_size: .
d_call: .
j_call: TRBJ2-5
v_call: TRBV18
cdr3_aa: CASSKTGALGETQYF
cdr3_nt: TGTGCCAGCTCAAAAACGGGAGCACTTGGGGAGACCCAGTACTTC

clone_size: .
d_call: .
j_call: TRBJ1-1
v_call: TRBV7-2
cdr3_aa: CASSLQGDLGTEAFF
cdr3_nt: TGTGCCAGCAGCTTACAAGGGGATTTGGGCACTGAAGCTTTCTTT

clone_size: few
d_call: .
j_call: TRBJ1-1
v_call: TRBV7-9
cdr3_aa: CASSGPGNTEAFF
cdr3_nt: TGTGCCAGCAGCGGGCCAGGGAACACTGAAGCTTTCTTT

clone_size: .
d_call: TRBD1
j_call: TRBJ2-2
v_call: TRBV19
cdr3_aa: CVILVGRGTRENTGELFF
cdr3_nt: TGTGTCATCCTTGTGGGCAGGGGGACCCGCGAGAACACCGGGGAGCTGTTTTTT

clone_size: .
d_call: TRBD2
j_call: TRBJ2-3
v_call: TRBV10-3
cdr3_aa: CAISEMGLAGGPPDTQYF
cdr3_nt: TGTGCCATCAGTGAGATGGGACTAGCGGGAGGGCCGCCAGATACGCAGTATTTT

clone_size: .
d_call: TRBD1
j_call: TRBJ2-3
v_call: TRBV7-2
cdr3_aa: CASGKRGQGSDTQYF
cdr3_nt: TGTGCCAGCGGTAAAAGGGGACAGGGATCAGATACGCAGTATTTT

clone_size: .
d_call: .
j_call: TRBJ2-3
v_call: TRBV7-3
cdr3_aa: CASSLQTRTDTQYF
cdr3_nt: TGTGCCAGCAGCTTACAGACACGCACAGATACGCAGTATTTT

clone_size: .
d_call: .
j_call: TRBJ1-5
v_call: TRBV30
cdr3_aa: CAWSVLQARNQPQHF
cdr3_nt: TGTGCCTGGAGTGTATTACAGGCTCGAAATCAGCCCCAGCATTTT

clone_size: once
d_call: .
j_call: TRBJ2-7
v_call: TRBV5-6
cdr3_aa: CASSLGRDYEQYF
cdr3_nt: TGTGCCAGCAGCTTGGGCCGGGACTACGAGCAGTACTTC

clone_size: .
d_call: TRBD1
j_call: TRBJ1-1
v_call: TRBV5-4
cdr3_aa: CASSRPGTGGRSEAFF
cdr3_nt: TGTGCCAGCAGCCGTCCCGGGACAGGGGGGAGATCTGAAGCTTTCTTT

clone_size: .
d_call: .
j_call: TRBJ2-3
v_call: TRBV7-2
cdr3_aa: CASSLVAGGFTDTQYF
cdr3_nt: TGTGCCAGCAGCTTAGTGGCCGGAGGGTTTACAGATACGCAGTATTTT

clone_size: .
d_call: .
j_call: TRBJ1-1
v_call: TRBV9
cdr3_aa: CASSVGPRADTEAFF
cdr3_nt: TGTGCCAGCAGCGTAGGTCCCAGGGCTGACACTGAAGCTTTCTTT

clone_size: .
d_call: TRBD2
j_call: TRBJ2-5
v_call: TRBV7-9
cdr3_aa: CASSLSLAGGETQYF
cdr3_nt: TGTGCCAGCAGCTTAAGTCTAGCGGGAGGAGAGACCCAGTACTTC

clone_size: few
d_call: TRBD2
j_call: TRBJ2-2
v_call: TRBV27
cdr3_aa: CASSPLGGRSTGELFF
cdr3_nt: TGTGCCAGCAGTCCCCTCGGCGGGAGAAGCACCGGGGAGCTGTTTTTT

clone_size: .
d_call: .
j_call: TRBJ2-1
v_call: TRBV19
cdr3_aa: CASSTFFGTTGNEQFF
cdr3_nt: TGTGCCAGTAGCACCTTCTTCGGGACAACCGGAAATGAGCAGTTCTTC

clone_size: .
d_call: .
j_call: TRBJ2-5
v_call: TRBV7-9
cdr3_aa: CASSFSGQGQETQYF
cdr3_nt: TGTGCCAGCAGCTTCTCCGGCCAGGGGCAAGAGACCCAGTACTTC

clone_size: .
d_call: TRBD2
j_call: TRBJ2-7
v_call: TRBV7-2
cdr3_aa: CASSPGLAGGEQYF
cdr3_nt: TGTGCCAGCAGCCCGGGACTAGCGGGAGGCGAGCAGTACTTC